The 26 T cell receptor beta chains reported below all come from one sample, sequenced in a study of T cell repertoires in cytomegalovirus infection. TCRdb fed the reads into MiXCR, producing one record per CDR3 protein. The sample lists hundreds of thousands of distinct CDR3 sequences; 20% to 25% were seen once. The sample taken for sequencing was CD8+ T cells from PBMCs. The receptor set was obtained from a human donor in good health (CMV status not recorded). Some clones in this sample may be carry-over from other donors' samples.

This rearrangement joins TRBV14 to TRBJ2-3; D is possibly TRBD1 (5 bases). Germline CDR1 reads SGHDN; CDR2 reads FVKESK. The V gene lost 4 bases and the J gene lost 2 bases, with 13 bases spanning the gap. The CDR3 is 15 amino acids. CDR3 nucleotides: TGTGCCAGCAGCCCTTCGAAGGGGATCACAGATACGCAGTATTTT. Residues: CASSPSKGITDTQYF.

There are many counts of this clonotype. The chain uses TRBV7-2 and TRBJ2-1; 8 positions match TRBD2. V trimming: 0 bases; J trimming: 4 bases; junction bases outside the gene matches: 8. Germline V gene sequence: CDR1 SGHTA, CDR2 FQGNSA. The CDR3 extends over 17 amino acids. CDR3 sequence reads: CASSLARLAGFYNEQFF. DNA for the CDR3: TGTGCCAGCAGCTTAGCGCGGCTAGCGGGTTTTTACAATGAGCAGTTCTTC.

CDR3: CASSPPTYEKLFF. CDR3 bases: TGTGCCAGCAGCCCTCCCACTTATGAAAAACTGTTTTTT. The V gene is TRBV7-9, the J gene TRBJ1-4, with D unresolved. This CDR3 has 13 residues. Trimming removed 5 bases from V and 6 bases from J, with 10 bases in between. The V gene's germline CDR1 is SEHNR and CDR2 FQNEAQ (reference sequence).

This chain links TRBV27 with TRBJ2-7, with a tentative D call TRBD2 (5 bases). CDR1 is MNHEY, CDR2 SMNVEV, per germline (reference sequence). CDR3 length: 14 amino acids. V lost 5 bases, J lost 7 bases, and 18 bases lay in between. CDR3 bases: TGTGCCAGCAGTCTCCGGGCCCACTCGGGGGAGCAGTACGTC. It specifies CASSLRAHSGEQYV.

This clonotype turned up a few times. This rearrangement joins TRBV29-1 to TRBJ2-5, with 9 bases that match TRBD2. From germline, CDR1 is SQVTM and CDR2 ANQGSEA. Trimming removed 0 bases from V and 2 bases from J; junction bases left unmatched: 10. CDR3 length: 17 residues. The CDR3 DNA is TGCAGCGTTGAAGATTGGGAATCTAGCGGGGCGCAAGAGACCCAGTACTTC. It is translated as CSVEDWESSGAQETQYF. Combining the CDR3 with reference TRBV29-1 and TRBJ2-5 gives the whole variable domain SAVISQKPSRDICQRGTSLTIQCQVDSQVTMMFWYRQQPGQSLTLIATANQGSEATYESGFVIDKFPISRPNLTFSTLTVSNMSPEDSSIYLCSVEDWESSGAQETQYFGPGTRLLVL.

This clonotype was seen just once. A much more abundant neighbour one base away suggests this may be a read error. The chain recombines TRBV7-8 with TRBJ2-1; 9 bases map to TRBD1. The germline CDR1 and CDR2 sequences are SGHVS and FQNEAQ. The CDR3 has 15 amino acids. The chain's CDR3 is CVSSRRQGEYNEQFF. CDR3 sequence (DNA): TGTGTCAGCAGCCGAAGACAGGGGGAATACAATGAGCAGTTCTTC.

The chain couples TRBV13 to TRBJ2-1, with no clear D. There are 15 residues in the CDR3. Germline CDR1 and CDR2: PRHDT and FYEKMQ (reference sequence). V lost 4 bases to trimming and J lost 0 bases, with 10 bases between them. CDR3 DNA: TGTGCCAGCAGCTACGGACGGAGCTCCTACAATGAGCAGTTCTTC. It codes for CASSYGRSSYNEQFF.

V gene TRBV6-2 or TRBV6-3 combines with J gene TRBJ2-2; tentative D call: TRBD1 (5 bases). This CDR3 has 14 residues. Germline CDR1 MNHEY, CDR2 SVGEGT. The germline V and J ends were trimmed by 4 bases and 3 bases, with 9 bases remaining between them. The CDR3: CASSSTRDTGELFF. CDR3 in DNA: TGTGCCAGCAGTTCCACCAGGGACACCGGGGAGCTGTTTTTT.

This clonotype was detected only a few times. The gene calls are TRBV7-9 and TRBJ1-2, with D uncertain. The CDR3 loop spans 12 amino acids. V lost 11 bases to trimming and J lost 6 bases, with 16 bases between them. The V gene's germline CDR1 is SEHNR and CDR2 FQNEAQ (reference sequence). CDR3 protein: CALERHPHGYTF. As DNA, the CDR3 is TGTGCCCTCGAACGGCATCCGCATGGCTACACCTTC. Based on the CDR3 plus reference TRBV7-9 and TRBJ1-2, the full variable domain is DTGVSQNPRHKITKRGQNVTFRCDPISEHNRLYWYRQTLGQGPEFLTYFQNEAQLEKSRLLSDRFSAERPKGSFSTLEIQRTEQGDSAMYLCALERHPHGYTFGSGTRLTVV.

There are a few counts of this clonotype. The chain uses TRBV7-6 and TRBJ2-1; D remains ambiguous. The CDR3 has 12 residues. Germline-derived CDR1 and CDR2 are SGHVS and FNYEAQ. The germline V and J ends were trimmed by 5 bases and 10 bases, with 12 bases remaining between them. The DNA of the CDR3 is TGTGCCAGCAGCGACACTGGACGGGAGCAGTTCTTC. Its translation: CASSDTGREQFF. Looking up the rest from reference TRBV7-6 and TRBJ2-1 gives the full variable domain: GAGVSQSPRYKVTKRGQDVALRCDPISGHVSLYWYRQALGQGPEFLTYFNYEAQQDKSGLPNDRFSAERPEGSISTLTIQRTEQRDSAMYRCASSDTGREQFFGPGTRLTVL.

CDR3 sequence: CASSLVGTAYTDTQYF. Written as DNA, the CDR3 is TGTGCCAGCAGCTTAGTCGGGACAGCTTACACGGATACGCAGTATTTT. The chain carries TRBV7-6 and TRBJ2-3; 7 nucleotides line up with TRBD1. V shed 1 base and J 6 bases; nucleotides not matched to a gene: 10. Germline values: CDR1 SGHVS, CDR2 FNYEAQ. The CDR3 consists of 16 residues. Based on the CDR3 plus reference TRBV7-6 and TRBJ2-3, the full variable domain is GAGVSQSPRYKVTKRGQDVALRCDPISGHVSLYWYRQALGQGPEFLTYFNYEAQQDKSGLPNDRFSAERPEGSISTLTIQRTEQRDSAMYRCASSLVGTAYTDTQYFGPGTRLTVL.

There are a few counts of this clonotype. The chain couples TRBV7-9 to TRBJ2-3; D not resolved. There are 12 residues in the CDR3. Germline-derived CDR1 and CDR2 are SEHNR and FQNEAQ (reference sequence). V lost 6 bases and J 5 bases, leaving 9 bases between the germline ends. The CDR3 bases are TGTGCCAGCAGTCGCTTCGGAGATACGCAGTATTTT. The encoded protein is CASSRFGDTQYF.

The chain links TRBV2 to TRBJ2-1; 8 nucleotides align to TRBD2. This CDR3 contains 13 residues. V lost 6 bases and J lost 10; bases outside the gene matches: 8. CDR1 is SNHLY, CDR2 FYNNEI, per germline. CDR3 sequence reads: CASRVRLAREQFF. The CDR3 bases are TGTGCCAGCAGAGTACGACTAGCGAGGGAGCAGTTCTTC.

This clonotype came up many times. This chain uses TRBV5-1 with TRBJ2-2, with 13 bases lining up with TRBD2. The V segment lost 6 bases and the J segment 4 bases; nucleotides outside the gene matches: 12. The CDR3 sequence is 18 residues long. The V gene's germline CDR1 is SGHRS and CDR2 YFSETQ. This CDR3 is CASKPPGLAGFGTGELFF. The CDR3 DNA is TGCGCCAGCAAACCCCCGGGACTAGCGGGGTTCGGCACCGGGGAGCTGTTTTTT.

Comments on this clonotype: A much larger clone differs by one base, so this may be a read error. The chain uses TRBV7-9 and TRBJ1-1; the match to TRBD1 covers 7 bases. The germline CDR1 and CDR2 sequences are SEHNR and FQNEAQ (reference sequence). After removal of 6 bases from V and 5 bases from J, the junction contained 6 bases not matched to a gene. This CDR3 has 13 residues. The CDR3 is CASRHDRDTEAFF. CDR3 DNA: TGTGCCAGCAGACACGACAGGGATACTGAAGCTTTCTTT.

This clonotype appeared many times. The chain's CDR3 is CASSSVDNEQFF. The CDR3 coding sequence is TGTGCCAGCAGCTCCGTTGACAATGAGCAGTTCTTC. J is TRBJ2-1 and V is TRBV7-8; D unresolved. This CDR3 spans 12 amino acids. V was pared by 4 bases and J by 5 bases, with 6 bases between. CDR1 and CDR2 (germline): SGHVS, FQNEAQ.

A remark on this clonotype: The conserved phenylalanine or tryptophan is not found at the CDR3 terminus, so this likely reflects a read error. V is TRBV3-1 and J is TRBJ1-4, with D perhaps matching TRBD1 (5 bases). Germline-derived CDR1 and CDR2 are LGHDT and YNNKEL (reference sequence). The V gene lost 0 bases and the J gene lost 1 base, with 12 bases spanning the gap. The CDR3 has 17 amino acids. The CDR3 nucleotides are TGTGCCAGCAGCCAAGAAGGGCAGGGAGTAACTAATGAAAAACTGTTTTCT. Translated: CASSQEGQGVTNEKLFS.

The gene calls are TRBV19 and TRBJ2-3; D remains unclear. Germline V lookup: CDR1 LNHDA, CDR2 SQIVND (reference sequence). Trimming left V 7 bases short and J 4 bases short, with 12 bases between. The length of the CDR3 is 13 residues. In nucleotides, the CDR3 is TGTGCCAGTACCACCGTGGGTGCAGATACGCAGTATTTT. The encoded protein is CASTTVGADTQYF.

This clonotype was observed many times. The chain uses TRBV7-9 and TRBJ2-1; 8 bases fit TRBD2. The CDR3 totals 17 residues. V was pared by 1 base and J by 0 bases, with 5 bases of the junction left unmatched. CDR1 and CDR2 from the germline V gene are SEHNR and FQNEAQ (reference sequence). The CDR3 sequence is CASSLVGGGSSYNEQFF. CDR3 nucleotide sequence: TGTGCCAGCAGCTTAGTCGGGGGGGGGAGCTCCTACAATGAGCAGTTCTTC.

Points on this clonotype: One end of the junction fails to match germline, which may point to a read error. The chain joins TRBV28 to TRBJ2-2; 7 nucleotides match TRBD1. The germline CDR1 and CDR2 sequences are MDHEN and SYDVKM. This CDR3 has 14 amino acids. The CDR3 DNA is TGTGTCAGCAGGCGCGACAGGGACACCGGGGAGCTGTTTTTT. This translates into CVSRRDRDTGELFF. Supplemented by reference TRBV28 and TRBJ2-2, the full variable domain reads DVKVTQSSRYLVKRTGEKVFLECVQDMDHENMFWYRQDPGLGLRLIYFSYDVKMKEKGDIPEGYSVSREKKERFSLILESASTNQTSMYLCVSRRDRDTGELFFGEGSRLTVL.

This clonotype occurred a few times. The rearrangement joins TRBV28 to TRBJ2-1; 13 bases agree with TRBD2. There are 17 residues in the CDR3. The germline gives CDR1 MDHEN, CDR2 SYDVKM. V trimming: 5 bases; J trimming: 6 bases; junction bases outside the gene matches: 10. The CDR3 sequence is CASSTTSGGAFFNEQFF. For the CDR3, the DNA is TGTGCCAGCAGTACAACTAGCGGGGGGGCCTTTTTCAATGAGCAGTTCTTC.

This clonotype was found many times. The chain joins TRBV7-8 to TRBJ1-6, with D perhaps matching TRBD1 (6 bases). Trimming stripped 5 bases from V and 0 bases from J, with 23 bases between. CDR1 and CDR2 from the germline V gene are SGHVS and FQNEAQ. The CDR3 sequence is 20 residues long. The CDR3 spells CASSPYLARGRDSYNSPLHF. CDR3 sequence (DNA): TGTGCCAGCAGCCCCTATTTAGCCAGGGGAAGAGACTCCTATAATTCACCCCTCCACTTT.

The CDR3 coding sequence is TGTGCCAGCAGTTTATTTGTCAGATCCTACGAGCAGTACTTC. It codes for CASSLFVRSYEQYF. This chain connects TRBV27 to TRBJ2-7; D is undetermined. V was clipped by 1 base and J by 1 base, with 8 bases between them. In germline, CDR1 is MNHEY, CDR2 SMNVEV (reference sequence). CDR3 length equals 14 residues.

In its sample, this clonotype is large. The CDR3 nucleotides read TGCAGTGCTAGAGATGGAGGGACACCACGGCCTAATGAAAAACTGTTTTTT. The encoded protein is CSARDGGTPRPNEKLFF. The rearrangement uses TRBV20-1 and TRBJ1-4; D may be TRBD1 (6 bases). CDR1 and CDR2 from the germline V gene are DFQATT and SNEGSKA (reference sequence). The CDR3 consists of 17 residues. Deletions cut 0 bases from V and 3 bases from J, with 17 bases between.

The chain recombines TRBV28 with TRBJ2-5; weak D call: TRBD1 (5 bases). The germline CDR1 and CDR2 sequences are MDHEN and SYDVKM. This CDR3 region has 16 residues. Trimming left V 3 bases short and J 0 bases short, with 14 bases between. The CDR3 spells CASSLMAGWDQETQYF. CDR3 coding DNA: TGTGCCAGCAGTTTGATGGCAGGGTGGGACCAAGAGACCCAGTACTTC.

V usage is TRBV27 and J usage is TRBJ2-1, with D possibly being TRBD1 (6 bases). There are 15 residues in the CDR3. Germline lookup yields CDR1 MNHEY and CDR2 SMNVEV (reference sequence). Trimming removed 3 bases at V and 7 bases at J, with 16 bases between. The CDR3 region is CASSFGPGAGNEQFF. The DNA of the CDR3 is TGTGCCAGCAGTTTTGGGCCAGGGGCTGGGAATGAGCAGTTCTTC.